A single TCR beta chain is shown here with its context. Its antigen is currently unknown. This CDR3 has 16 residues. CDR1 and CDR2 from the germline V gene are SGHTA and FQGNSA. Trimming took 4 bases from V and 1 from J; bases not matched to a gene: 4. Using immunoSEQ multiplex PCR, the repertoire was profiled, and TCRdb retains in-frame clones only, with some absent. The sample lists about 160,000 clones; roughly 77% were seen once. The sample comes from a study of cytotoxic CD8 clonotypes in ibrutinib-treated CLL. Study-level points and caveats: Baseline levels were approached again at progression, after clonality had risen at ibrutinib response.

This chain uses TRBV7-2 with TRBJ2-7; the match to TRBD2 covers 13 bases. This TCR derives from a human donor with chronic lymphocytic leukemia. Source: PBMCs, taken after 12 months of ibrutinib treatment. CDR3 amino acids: CASSSSTSGGSYEQYF. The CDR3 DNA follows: TGTGCCAGCAGCTCCTCGACTAGCGGGGGGTCCTACGAGCAGTACTTC.